This T cell receptor beta chain was profiled in a study of OX40 agonist ivuxolimab in advanced cancers. Overall study results and limits: Antigen specificity was not determined for the expanded peripheral T cells. At doses 0.1 to 3.0 mg/kg, CD4+ and CD8+ clones expanded. Expansion of clones was among the lowest in partial responders at 0.1-3.0 mg/kg.

It was autoimmune disease history or systemic immunosuppression that excluded patients. Sequencing used immunoSEQ multiplex PCR; TCRdb keeps in-frame clones, though not all of them. Of about 21,000 clones in the sample, around 80% were seen once. Trimming stripped 1 base from V and 5 bases from J, with 2 bases between. The CDR3 spans 11 residues. The germline gives CDR1 SGHAT, CDR2 FQNNGV. Turning to this clone: Its specificity is not known. Within the sample, other DNA sequences also encode this same CDR3.

V is TRBV11-2 and J is TRBJ2-5, with D unresolved. The specimen comprised CD4+ or CD8+ T cells sorted from blood, sampled in a trial of the OX40 agonist ivuxolimab. The source of this sequence is an adult with an advanced solid tumor such as melanoma, head and neck, liver or kidney cancer. In nucleotides, the CDR3 is TGTGCCAGCAGCTTAGGGGAGACCCAGTACTTC. Translation: CASSLGETQYF.